Presented here are 27 T cell receptor beta chains from one specimen sequenced in a study of cytomegalovirus exposure and HLA in healthy donors. PCR used 60 Vbeta primers and 13 Jbeta primers. Sequencing was performed with immunoSEQ multiplex PCR; in TCRdb, only in-frame clones are kept and a portion is missing. The sample holds about 200,000 clones, roughly an eighth seen once. The sample taken for sequencing was PBMCs. These receptors were taken from a man in his forties or fifties in good health and CMV-seropositive.

This clone was found a few times. This chain uses TRBV7-9 with TRBJ2-5; 9 nucleotides match TRBD1. J was trimmed by 5 bases and V by 4 bases; bases with no gene match: 5. Germline V lookup: CDR1 SEHNR, CDR2 FQNEAQ (reference sequence). This CDR3 region has 14 residues. The CDR3 nucleotides are TGTGCCAGCAGCTCTACAGGGGGCGCGGAGACCCAGTACTTC. Amino acid sequence: CASSSTGGAETQYF.

V and J are TRBV15 and TRBJ1-5, with a weak D call TRBD1 (5 bases). The CDR3 loop spans 14 amino acids. Germline CDR1 reads LNHNV; CDR2 reads YYDKDF (reference sequence). The ends were cut back, 9 bases at V and 0 bases at J, with 12 bases in the middle. The chain's CDR3 is CATAVGGSNQPQHF. In DNA form, the CDR3 reads TGTGCCACAGCAGTCGGGGGTAGCAATCAGCCCCAGCATTTT. Combining the CDR3 with reference TRBV15 and TRBJ1-5 gives the whole variable domain DAMVIQNPRYQVTQFGKPVTLSCSQTLNHNVMYWYQQKSSQAPKLLFHYYDKDFNNEADTPDNFQSRRPNTSFCFLDIRSPGLGDTAMYLCATAVGGSNQPQHFGDGTRLSIL.

The chain joins TRBV4-3 to TRBJ2-2; TRBD1 matches at 7 bases. Germline lookup yields CDR1 LGHNA and CDR2 YSLEER. This CDR3 has 17 residues. The V segment lost 4 bases and the J segment 5 bases; nucleotides outside the gene matches: 13. The CDR3 DNA reads TGCGCCAGCAGCCCCGCCAGGGGGTTTTCGAGGACCGGGGAGCTGTTTTTT. Its translation is CASSPARGFSRTGELFF.

The chain joins TRBV5-4 to TRBJ1-1; 7 bases are shared with TRBD1. The length of the CDR3 is 14 residues. Trimming removed 4 bases from V and 1 base from J; junction bases left unmatched: 4. The germline V gene encodes CDR1 SGHNT and CDR2 YYREEE (reference sequence). CDR3 loop: CASSPGGGNTEAFF. CDR3 DNA sequence: TGTGCCAGCAGCCCAGGGGGTGGGAACACTGAAGCTTTCTTT.

The chain joins TRBV6-1 to TRBJ1-5; 8 bases agree with TRBD1. The V gene end was trimmed by 11 bases and the J gene end by 4 bases; junction bases not matched to a gene: 7. Germline values: CDR1 MNHNS, CDR2 SASEGT. The CDR3 loop spans 13 amino acids. CDR3 sequence: CAAQTGANQPQHF. As DNA, the CDR3 is TGTGCCGCCCAGACAGGGGCAAATCAGCCCCAGCATTTT.

The J gene is TRBJ2-7, the V gene TRBV19; the match to TRBD1 covers 7 bases. The CDR3 is 15 residues long. The germline V gene encodes CDR1 LNHDA and CDR2 SQIVND (reference sequence). V lost 3 bases and J lost 1; bases outside the gene matches: 6. CDR3 protein: CASSIGQELSYEQYF. The CDR3 DNA follows: TGTGCCAGTAGTATCGGACAGGAGCTATCCTACGAGCAGTACTTC. The full variable domain, with the rest looked up from reference TRBV19 and TRBJ2-7, is DGGITQSPKYLFRKEGQNVTLSCEQNLNHDAMYWYRQDPGQGLRLIYYSQIVNDFQKGDIAEGYSVSREKKESFPLTVTSAQKNPTAFYLCASSIGQELSYEQYFGPGTRLTVT.

This clone was counted a few times. V is TRBV5-1 and J is TRBJ2-3, with TRBD2 matching 12 bases. V shed 1 base and J 5 bases; nucleotides not matched to a gene: 2. Germline V gene sequence: CDR1 SGHRS, CDR2 YFSETQ. This CDR3 is built from 15 residues. The CDR3 reads CASSLLAGGQDTQYF. DNA of the CDR3: TGCGCCAGCAGCTTGCTAGCGGGGGGGCAAGATACGCAGTATTTT. The whole variable domain, filled in from reference TRBV5-1 and TRBJ2-3, reads KAGVTQTPRYLIKTRGQQVTLSCSPISGHRSVSWYQQTPGQGLQFLFEYFSETQRNKGNFPGRFSGRQFSNSRSEMNVSTLELGDSALYLCASSLLAGGQDTQYFGPGTRLTVL.

This clone has a handful of counts. The CDR3: CASRDTAAKNIQYF. In DNA form, the CDR3 reads TGTGCCAGTAGAGACACCGCAGCCAAAAACATTCAGTACTTC. The chain joins TRBV2 to TRBJ2-4; D gene unclear. The CDR3 runs to 14 residues. Germline assignment: CDR1 SNHLY and CDR2 FYNNEI. Trimming removed 9 bases from V and 0 bases from J, with 12 bases in between.

V gene TRBV7-2 combines with J gene TRBJ2-5; maybe TRBD2 (5 bases). Germline CDR1 reads SGHTA; CDR2 reads FQGNSA. The CDR3 extends over 11 amino acids. V lost 3 bases, J lost 13 bases, and 12 bases lay in between. The chain's CDR3 is CASSFGADGYF. In DNA, the CDR3 is TGTGCCAGCAGCTTTGGAGCGGATGGGTACTTC. Full variable domain (remainder filled in from reference TRBV7-2 and TRBJ2-5): GAGVSQSPSNKVTEKGKDVELRCDPISGHTALYWYRQSLGQGLEFLIYFQGNSAPDKSGLPSDRFSAERTGGSVSTLTIQRTQQEDSAVYLCASSFGADGYFGPGTRLLVL.

The chain employs TRBV5-1 and TRBJ2-1; D gene ambiguous. V was cut by 4 bases and J by 3 bases, with 14 bases left in between. Germline-derived CDR1 and CDR2 are SGHRS and YFSETQ. This CDR3 region has 15 residues. The DNA for the CDR3 is TGCGCCAGCAGCAGGTTGGCGGAGCTCTACAATGAGCAGTTCTTC. Protein product: CASSRLAELYNEQFF.

This clone was recorded a few times. J is TRBJ1-1 and V is TRBV27; TRBD1 agrees at 7 bases. V was clipped by 6 bases and J by 3 bases; unmatched bases: 7. Germline V gene sequence: CDR1 MNHEY, CDR2 SMNVEV (reference sequence). The CDR3 spans 14 residues. The CDR3 DNA reads TGTGCCAGCAGCGGTCTCGACAGGGACACTGAAGCTTTCTTT. Protein sequence: CASSGLDRDTEAFF.

A few counts support this clone. CDR3 residues: CASRMTGGISGYTF. CDR3 DNA sequence: TGTGCCAGCAGAATGACAGGGGGTATCAGTGGCTACACCTTC. This rearrangement joins TRBV28 to TRBJ1-2, with 9 bases that match TRBD1. Trimming removed 6 bases from V and 7 bases from J; junction bases left unmatched: 9. This CDR3 contains 14 residues. Germline CDR1 and CDR2: MDHEN and SYDVKM.

The gene calls are TRBV5-4 and TRBJ2-7, with TRBD2 matching over 9 bases. The V segment lost 0 bases and the J segment 2 bases; nucleotides outside the gene matches: 12. The CDR3 extends over 18 amino acids. Germline CDR1 is SGHNT and CDR2 is YYREEE (reference sequence). CDR3 residues: CASSLGGGGAKVAYEQYF. CDR3 in DNA: TGTGCCAGCAGCTTGGGCGGCGGGGGGGCCAAGGTGGCCTACGAGCAGTACTTC.

V usage is TRBV7-9 and J usage is TRBJ1-2, with 7 positions matching TRBD1. V lost 4 bases and J lost 4; bases outside the gene matches: 9. The CDR3 loop spans 15 amino acids. Germline V lookup: CDR1 SEHNR, CDR2 FQNEAQ (reference sequence). Here the CDR3 reads CASSSLSGTAYGYTF. Written as DNA, the CDR3 is TGTGCCAGCAGCTCGCTTTCCGGGACAGCCTATGGCTACACCTTC.

The V gene is TRBV6-5, the J gene TRBJ2-7; D is perhaps TRBD2 (5 bases). The CDR3 consists of 15 residues. V was pared by 5 bases and J by 4 bases, with 18 bases between. Germline V gene lookup returns CDR1 MNHEY and CDR2 SVGAGI. The chain's CDR3 is CASSRTGKGRYEQYF. As DNA, the CDR3 is TGTGCCAGCAGTCGTACCGGGAAAGGGCGGTACGAGCAGTACTTC.

This clone has a handful of counts. This chain joins TRBV6-4 and TRBJ2-5, with 9 nucleotides matching TRBD2. Germline-derived CDR1 and CDR2 are MRHNA and SNTAGT. V lost 2 bases, J lost 0 bases, and 7 bases stayed unmatched. The CDR3 consists of 17 residues. CDR3 nucleotides: TGTGCCAGCAGTGACCGCGGGGGGGCTCGGTACCAAGAGACCCAGTACTTC. This translates into CASSDRGGARYQETQYF.

This clone came up a few times. The J gene is TRBJ1-6, the V gene TRBV19; perhaps TRBD1 as D (6 bases). The V end was cut by 5 bases, the J end by 5 bases, with 25 bases between. This CDR3 comprises 19 residues. Germline assignment: CDR1 LNHDA and CDR2 SQIVND (reference sequence). CDR3 region: CASSFDLPWTASNNSPLHF. CDR3 in DNA: TGTGCCAGTAGTTTCGACCTCCCATGGACAGCCTCTAATAATTCACCCCTCCACTTT.

The rearrangement uses TRBV10-3 and TRBJ1-5; TRBD1 might be the D (5 bases). From germline, CDR1 is ENHRY and CDR2 SYGVKD. The CDR3 is made up of 15 amino acids. V lost 5 bases to trimming and J lost 1 base, with 12 bases between them. CDR3 region: CAISFSRESNQPQHF. In nucleotides, the CDR3 is TGTGCCATCAGTTTTTCCAGGGAAAGCAATCAGCCCCAGCATTTT.

The rearrangement links TRBV10-3 to TRBJ1-1; TRBD1 might be the D (6 bases). The CDR3 runs 12 residues. Germline V gives CDR1 ENHRY, CDR2 SYGVKD. The germline V and J ends were trimmed by 3 bases and 4 bases, with 6 bases remaining between them. The CDR3 spells CAISEGGTEAFF. The DNA for the CDR3 is TGTGCCATCAGTGAAGGGGGCACTGAAGCTTTCTTT.

The chain couples TRBV11-2 to TRBJ1-5, with D unresolved. This CDR3 contains 13 residues. Germline V lookup: CDR1 SGHAT, CDR2 FQNNGV. V lost 0 bases and J 9 bases, leaving 9 bases between the germline ends. CDR3 region: CASSLEVARPQHF. For the CDR3, the DNA is TGTGCCAGCAGCTTAGAAGTCGCGCGGCCCCAGCATTTT.

The V call is TRBV29-1, the J call TRBJ1-1; TRBD1 matches 8 bases. CDR3 size: 13 residues. The V and J ends lost 7 bases and 10 bases, in that order; junction bases with no gene match: 14. Germline loops: CDR1 SQVTM, CDR2 ANQGSEA. CDR3 loop: CSAQTPRGPRAFF. As DNA, the CDR3 is TGCAGCGCCCAGACTCCCAGGGGGCCGAGAGCTTTCTTT.

This clone was observed a handful of times. Other nucleotide sequences from this sample produce the same CDR3. V gene TRBV5-6 combines with J gene TRBJ1-6; D not resolved. CDR3 length equals 16 residues. Trimming removed 2 bases at V and 4 bases at J, with 13 bases between. Germline CDR1 is SGHDT and CDR2 is YYEEEE. The CDR3 DNA sequence: TGTGCCAGCAGCTTCGGAGTTAATCTATATAATTCACCCCTCCACTTT. It encodes CASSFGVNLYNSPLHF.

This chain uses TRBV6-1 with TRBJ2-7; the D is unclear. V was trimmed by 2 bases and J by 1 base, leaving 9 bases between them. CDR3 length equals 14 residues. Germline V gene sequence: CDR1 MNHNS, CDR2 SASEGT. The CDR3 reads CASSESHSSYEQYF. The CDR3 nucleotides read TGTGCCAGCAGTGAATCCCACTCATCCTACGAGCAGTACTTC.

The rearrangement uses TRBV10-1 and TRBJ2-5; maybe TRBD1 (5 bases). V dropped 6 bases and J dropped 1 base, with 12 bases sitting between them. The germline V gene has CDR1 WNHNN and CDR2 SYGVQD (reference sequence). The CDR3 runs to 14 residues. Here the CDR3 reads CASRSDRLQETQYF. CDR3 bases: TGCGCCAGCAGGAGCGACAGACTCCAAGAGACCCAGTACTTC.

As concerns this clone: The same CDR3 is also encoded by other DNA sequences in this sample. This sequence joins TRBV27 and TRBJ1-5, with 10 bases identical to TRBD1. CDR3 size: 15 residues. Trimming removed 4 bases from V and 2 bases from J; junction bases left unmatched: 2. Germline-derived CDR1 and CDR2 are MNHEY and SMNVEV (reference sequence). The CDR3 DNA is TGTGCCAGCAGTTCCGGGACAGGGGGCAATCAGCCCCAGCATTTT. Translating gives CASSSGTGGNQPQHF.

The V call is TRBV6-5, the J call TRBJ2-7, with a possible D match to TRBD2 (5 bases). Trimming took 5 bases from V and 6 from J, leaving 8 bases between them. The germline gives CDR1 MNHEY, CDR2 SVGAGI. The CDR3 consists of 11 residues. The CDR3 protein is CASSRAGEQYF. For the CDR3, the DNA is TGTGCCAGCAGTCGGGCGGGCGAGCAGTACTTC.

This chain connects TRBV18 to TRBJ1-1; 10 nucleotides align to TRBD1. Per germline, CDR1 KGHSH and CDR2 LQKENI. V was clipped by 8 bases and J by 0 bases; unmatched bases: 9. This CDR3 is built from 16 residues. CDR3 DNA sequence: TGTGCCAGCCGAAGGGACAGGGGCAGCATGAACACTGAAGCTTTCTTT. Residues: CASRRDRGSMNTEAFF.